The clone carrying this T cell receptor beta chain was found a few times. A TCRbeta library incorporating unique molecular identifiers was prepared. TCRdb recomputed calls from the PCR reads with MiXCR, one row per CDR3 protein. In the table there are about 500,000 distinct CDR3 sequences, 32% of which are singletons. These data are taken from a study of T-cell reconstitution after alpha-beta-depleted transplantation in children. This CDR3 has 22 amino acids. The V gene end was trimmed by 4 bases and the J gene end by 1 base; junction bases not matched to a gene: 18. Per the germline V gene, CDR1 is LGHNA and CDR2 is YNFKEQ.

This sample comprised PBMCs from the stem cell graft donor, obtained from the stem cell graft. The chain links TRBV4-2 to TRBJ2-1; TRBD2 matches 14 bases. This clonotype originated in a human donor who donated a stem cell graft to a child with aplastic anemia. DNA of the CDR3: TGTGCCAGCAGCCCGATAGGGATGACGACTAGCGGGAGGGCCAAGTCCTACAATGAGCAGTTCTTC. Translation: CASSPIGMTTSGRAKSYNEQFF.